This entry describes one T cell receptor (beta chain). Its binding antigen is unknown. Nothing much larger sits one base from this clone, and base qualities are not available. This specimen's time point label, per the study, means: blood at routine non-recurrence follow-up after resection. Whole RNA extracted from tumor and nontumor lung tissue, or from cryopreserved PBMC samples, was used for TCR sequencing without cell sorting. Patients were selected for TCR sequencing only if sufficient RNA was available from at least two tumor regions. Library construction relied on 5' RACE. Sequencing relied on a NextSeq 500. To allow correction of PCR and sequencing errors, the TCR library protocol tagged every TCR cDNA molecule with a unique molecular identifier. As for the original processing: Decombinator tools were used for TCR identification, UMI-based error correction and CDR3 extraction. TCRs above a frequency of 2 per 1,000, corresponding to the top 1% of the tumor frequency distribution, were defined as expanded. Renyi diversity was calculated using the R vegan package after each repertoire was subsampled 100 times to 5,000 TCRs. CDR3 similarity networks were built from amino acid triplet string-kernel similarity, with CDR3s being connected when pairwise similarity was above 0.82. The raw public data were reprocessed by TCRdb itself: fastp quality trimming at Q25, MiXCR clonotype calling, in-frame beta chains only. Identical CDR3 protein sequences are pooled into one entry, listed with their most common genes and DNA. The V and J calls and clone size are TCRdb's, not the authors'. This sample has approximately 18,000 distinct CDR3 sequences in its table, and about 18% of those were observed once. The top ten constitute less than 7% of the sample.

The source of the sample is a study of spatial heterogeneity in lung cancer (dated by TCRdb to about 2019). Regarding the study in general: Samples were obtained from approximately 70 patients with early-stage, untreated non-small cell lung cancer from the lung TRACERx cohort. Follow-up PBMC samples were sequenced whenever available, and the median time to follow-up was 2 to 3 years after resection. Beta-chain transcripts were consistently detected in greater numbers than alpha-chain transcripts, which likely reflected higher beta-chain transcript abundance. In the raw uncorrected reads, each unique combination of TCR and UMI appeared more than ten times on average. In non-small cell lung cancer, the study made a quantitative comparison of TCR alpha and beta repertoires among multiple tumor regions, matched nontumor lung and blood. Nonsynonymous mutation counts, determined by whole-exome sequencing of tumor tissue, were related to TCR repertoire features. Both alpha and beta chains were TCR-sequenced in 200 to 250 tumor regions, 64 matched nontumor lung samples and 56 PBMC samples obtained at surgery. Overall results and qualifications from the work: Additional single-cell paired TCR alpha and beta sequencing was considered necessary to confirm, at a functional level, the hypothesis that regional TCRs recognize regional mutations. Ubiquitous expanded tumor TCRs were detected in blood more often at tumor resection than at routine follow-up. Comparisons of baseline and follow-up blood repertoires included only 14 to 15 patients.

The V end loses 7 bases and the J end loses 1 base, and a stretch of 9 bases separates them. CDR1 SGHRS and CDR2 YFSETQ were looked up in the germline V gene. The CDR3 runs 13 amino acids, cysteine and phenylalanine included. Kept here is only the CDR3 DNA, which spans 39 bases and is read in frame from base 1. The source is a male donor with early-stage non-small cell lung cancer. The sequence links TRBV5-1 to TRBJ2-1; tentative D gene TRBD2, with 5 bases matching. This specimen consisted of PBMCs, obtained at follow-up. The DNA sequence is TGCGCCAGCGCCGAGGGTTCCTACAATGAGCAGTTCTTC. It translates to CASAEGSYNEQFF.